Listed below are T cell receptor beta chains from one sample, sequenced in a study of cytomegalovirus exposure and HLA in healthy donors. Clones were sequenced by immunoSEQ multiplex PCR, and TCRdb holds only the in-frame ones, with some missing. The sample contains around 180,000 clones, roughly 87% of which appear only once. The material sequenced was PBMCs. The receptors stem from a girl under three years old in good health and CMV-seronegative. Both conserved end residues are part of each CDR3. D genes are given only for firm matches. Clone sizes are given selectively: once, few, many, or a class where the clone is expanded.

V gene,clone size,J gene,D gene,CDR3 protein,CDR3 DNA
TRBV9,.,TRBJ1-3,.,CASSPQDFGPSGNTIYF,TGTGCCAGCAGCCCCCAGGACTTCGGCCCCTCTGGAAACACCATATATTTT
TRBV7-2,.,TRBJ1-2,.,CASETGYYGYTF,TGTGCCAGCGAAACAGGGTACTATGGCTACACCTTC
TRBV18,.,TRBJ2-7,TRBD1,CASSPTRDRPYEQYF,TGTGCCAGCTCACCTACCCGGGACAGGCCCTACGAGCAGTACTTC
TRBV7-6,once,TRBJ2-5,.,CASSVQYQETQYF,TGTGCCAGCAGCGTTCAGTACCAAGAGACCCAGTACTTC
TRBV2,.,TRBJ2-7,.,CASESWGKKNEQYF,TGTGCCAGCGAGTCCTGGGGCAAAAAGAACGAGCAGTACTTC
TRBV6-5,.,TRBJ2-2,.,CASSKGLNTGELFF,TGTGCCAGCAGTAAGGGACTCAACACCGGGGAGCTGTTTTTT
TRBV19,.,TRBJ2-3,.,CASRTSTDTQYF,TGTGCCAGTAGGACTAGCACAGATACGCAGTATTTT
TRBV6-5,few,TRBJ2-7,.,CASSETGDYEQYF,TGTGCCAGCAGTGAAACCGGGGACTACGAGCAGTACTTC
TRBV5-8,.,TRBJ1-1,TRBD1,CASSLYRGRAFF,TGTGCCAGCAGCCTCTACAGGGGTAGGGCTTTCTTT
TRBV7-9,.,TRBJ2-2,.,CASSLKGTGELFF,TGTGCCAGCAGCTTAAAGGGGACCGGGGAGCTGTTTTTT
TRBV27,.,TRBJ2-3,TRBD2,CASSSRTSGVMDTQYF,TGTGCCAGCAGTTCGCGGACTAGCGGGGTCATGGATACGCAGTATTTT
TRBV6-5,.,TRBJ1-2,.,CASSYSGGIYGYTF,TGTGCCAGCAGTTACTCGGGCGGGATATATGGCTACACCTTC
TRBV11-2,once,TRBJ2-7,TRBD1,CASSLSGTGGLYEQYF,TGTGCCAGCAGCTTGTCCGGGACAGGGGGTCTCTACGAGCAGTACTTC
TRBV6-1,.,TRBJ1-4,.,CASSDEVNEKLFF,TGTGCCAGCAGTGACGAGGTTAATGAAAAACTGTTTTTT
TRBV27,.,TRBJ1-3,TRBD1,CASSTHGLGGQYSGNTIYF,TGTGCCAGCAGTACACATGGTCTAGGGGGACAGTACTCTGGAAACACCATATATTTT
TRBV27,.,TRBJ1-4,.,CASRPRQATNEKLFF,TGTGCCAGCAGACCCAGACAGGCAACTAATGAAAAACTGTTTTTT
TRBV7-9,.,TRBJ2-5,TRBD2,CASQLAGQETQYF,TGTGCCAGTCAATTAGCGGGGCAAGAGACCCAGTACTTC
TRBV5-1,.,TRBJ2-7,.,CASRPDFSFSYEQYF,TGCGCCAGCAGACCCGACTTTTCCTTCTCCTACGAGCAGTACTTC
TRBV5-4,.,TRBJ2-5,TRBD1,CASSSRTGHQETQYF,TGTGCCAGCAGCTCCAGGACAGGCCACCAAGAGACCCAGTACTTC
TRBV30,.,TRBJ1-2,TRBD1,CAWSGQGSNYGYTF,TGTGCCTGGAGTGGACAGGGGTCTAACTATGGCTACACCTTC
TRBV6-5,.,TRBJ1-1,TRBD1,CASSYGTGDTEAFF,TGTGCCAGCAGTTACGGGACAGGGGACACTGAAGCTTTCTTT
TRBV19,.,TRBJ1-4,.,CASSIGQGIGKLFF,TGTGCCAGTAGTATAGGTCAGGGTATCGGAAAACTGTTTTTT
TRBV7-3,.,TRBJ2-7,TRBD2,CARGLAGGPSSYEQYF,TGTGCCAGAGGACTAGCGGGGGGGCCCTCCTCCTACGAGCAGTACTTC
TRBV7-9,.,TRBJ2-2,TRBD1,CASSLYQGQGDTGELFF,TGTGCCAGCAGCTTATACCAGGGACAGGGGGACACCGGGGAGCTGTTTTTT
TRBV30,.,TRBJ1-2,.,CAWSAPNGYGYTF,TGTGCCTGGAGTGCCCCTAACGGCTATGGCTACACCTTC
TRBV7-2,.,TRBJ2-1,.,CASSSRALTYNEQFF,TGTGCCAGCAGCTCGCGAGCGCTTACCTACAATGAGCAGTTCTTC
TRBV5-1,.,TRBJ1-2,TRBD1,CASSEDRVVYGYTF,TGCGCCAGCAGTGAGGACAGGGTAGTCTATGGCTACACCTTC
TRBV5-1,.,TRBJ2-7,TRBD2,CASSRLAGGSYEQYF,TGCGCCAGCAGCCGATTAGCGGGGGGCTCCTACGAGCAGTACTTC